What follows are 14 T cell receptor beta chains derived from one specimen sequenced in a study of blood T cell repertoires in COVID-19 (dated by TCRdb to 2018 to 2020). The method was the immunoSEQ multiplex PCR assay. Not all clones reach the TCRdb copy of this immuneACCESS table, which keeps in-frame sequences only. Checked studies attribute under half of the gap to unresolved V genes and leave the rest unexplained. A total of 200,000 to 300,000 clones appear in this sample, around 89% of them only once. Clones ranked in the top ten supply 1% to 1.5% of the sample. Sequences were obtained from PBMCs or T cells enriched from blood (not recorded which). These receptors were obtained from a woman in her thirties or forties with acute COVID-19.

The chain recombines TRBV24-1 with TRBJ1-2; 9 nucleotides line up with TRBD1. Germline CDR1 and CDR2: KGHDR and SFDVKD. J gave up 4 bases and V 4 bases, and 9 bases lay outside the gene matches. This CDR3 has 16 residues. CDR3 residues: CATSERDRETRYGYTF. The CDR3 bases are TGTGCCACCAGTGAACGGGACAGGGAAACGCGCTATGGCTACACCTTC.

CDR3 region: CASSYTGRNEQFF. DNA for the CDR3: TGTGCCAGCAGTTACACTGGGCGAAATGAGCAGTTCTTC. V usage is TRBV6-5 and J usage is TRBJ2-1; D is unclear. The CDR3 totals 13 residues. Trimming removed 2 bases from V and 7 bases from J, with 9 bases in between. CDR1 MNHEY and CDR2 SVGAGI come from the germline V gene.

J is TRBJ1-5 and V is TRBV27; D perhaps matches TRBD1 (5 bases). Trimming removed 2 bases from V and 2 bases from J, with 7 bases in between. The CDR3 is made up of 14 amino acids. Germline CDR1 and CDR2: MNHEY and SMNVEV (reference sequence). The CDR3 here is CASSLRGGNQPQHF. The CDR3 DNA reads TGTGCCAGCAGTTTAAGGGGTGGCAATCAGCCCCAGCATTTT.

The V gene is TRBV14, the J gene TRBJ2-7, with 11 nucleotides matching TRBD2. Germline CDR1 SGHDN, CDR2 FVKESK. The CDR3 length is 13 residues. The V and J ends lost 4 bases and 4 bases, in that order; junction bases with no gene match: 0. The CDR3 sequence is CASSLAGGYEQYV. The CDR3 DNA is TGTGCCAGCAGCCTAGCGGGAGGGTACGAGCAGTACGTC.

The chain recombines TRBV3-1 (or the pseudogene TRBV3-2) with TRBJ1-1, with TRBD1 matching 8 bases. V trimming: 4 bases; J trimming: 1 base; junction bases outside the gene matches: 5. Looked up from germline, CDR1 is LGHDT and CDR2 is YNNKEL (reference sequence). The CDR3 consists of 15 residues. The CDR3 region has the DNA TGTGCCAGCAGCCCACAGGGGGTGGGGAACACTGAAGCTTTCTTT. Protein sequence: CASSPQGVGNTEAFF.

The V call is TRBV28, the J call TRBJ2-1; 8 positions match TRBD1. V lost 6 bases, J lost 2 bases, and 6 bases stayed unmatched. Germline V gives CDR1 MDHEN, CDR2 SYDVKM. The CDR3 is 15 amino acids. CDR3 region: CASRPGQVTYNEQFF. CDR3 DNA sequence: TGTGCCAGCAGACCGGGACAGGTGACCTACAATGAGCAGTTCTTC.

This clone came up once. In the same sample, other DNA sequences code for this CDR3. V usage is TRBV28 and J usage is TRBJ2-7; TRBD1 agrees at 7 bases. Germline lookup yields CDR1 MDHEN and CDR2 SYDVKM. V was pared by 6 bases and J by 3 bases, with 2 bases of the junction left unmatched. This CDR3 comprises 12 residues. CDR3 residues: CASRRQGYEQYF. CDR3 coding DNA: TGTGCCAGCAGACGACAGGGCTACGAGCAGTACTTC.

This clone was picked up one time. The chain joins TRBV5-1 to TRBJ2-7, with 8 nucleotides matching TRBD1. V gave up 4 bases and J gave up 6 bases; unmatched junction bases: 9. Germline V gives CDR1 SGHRS, CDR2 YFSETQ. This CDR3 spans 14 amino acids. The CDR3 sequence: CASSPDQGAGEQYV. The CDR3 DNA follows: TGCGCCAGCAGCCCGGACCAGGGGGCCGGCGAGCAGTACGTC.

The chain is built from TRBV5-6 and TRBJ1-5; D unresolved. This CDR3 contains 13 residues. CDR1 SGHDT and CDR2 YYEEEE come from the germline V gene. Trimming took off 2 bases at V and 4 bases at J, with 7 bases between the two ends. The CDR3 sequence: CASSLGRNQPQHF. The CDR3 nucleotides are TGTGCCAGCAGCTTAGGGAGGAATCAGCCCCAGCATTTT.

This clone was found once. V is TRBV5-1 and J is TRBJ2-3; TRBD2 matches 8 bases. The CDR3 extends over 13 amino acids. With 9 bases clipped from V and 2 bases from J, the junction kept 5 bases outside the gene matches. The germline gives CDR1 SGHRS, CDR2 YFSETQ. Here the CDR3 DNA reads TGCGCCACCCGGGGGGGTACCACAGATACGCAGTATTTT. Its protein is CATRGGTTDTQYF.

This rearrangement joins TRBV5-1 to TRBJ1-4, with TRBD1 matching 8 bases. After removal of 5 bases from V and 8 bases from J, the junction contained 14 bases not matched to a gene. The CDR3 has 16 residues. The germline CDR1 and CDR2 sequences are SGHRS and YFSETQ. CDR3 nucleotide sequence: TGCGCCAGCAGATATAGTTCCGGGACAGGTGCCGAAAAACTGTTTTTT. Translating it yields CASRYSSGTGAEKLFF.

The rearrangement links TRBV19 to TRBJ2-1, with 13 bases that match TRBD2. Germline lookup yields CDR1 LNHDA and CDR2 SQIVND (reference sequence). The V segment lost 3 bases and the J segment 7 bases; nucleotides outside the gene matches: 3. This CDR3 has 15 residues. CDR3 bases: TGTGCCAGTAGTATCCGGACTAGCGGGAGAAATGAGCAGTTCTTC. Its translation: CASSIRTSGRNEQFF.

V is TRBV19 and J is TRBJ1-1, with TRBD1 identical over 9 bases. The CDR3 extends over 16 amino acids. Germline CDR1 is LNHDA and CDR2 is SQIVND (reference sequence). V was clipped by 7 bases and J by 3 bases; unmatched bases: 12. The CDR3: CASNEVTGGDYTEAFF. For the CDR3, the DNA is TGTGCCAGTAACGAAGTAACAGGGGGCGACTACACTGAAGCTTTCTTT.

The chain employs TRBV14 and TRBJ2-7; TRBD1 is a possible D gene (6 bases). The V end lost 4 bases, the J end lost 7 bases, and 17 bases lay between the germline ends. The CDR3 has 14 amino acids. Germline V gene sequence: CDR1 SGHDN, CDR2 FVKESK. The CDR3 coding sequence is TGTGCCAGCAGCCGATTCGGCGACACAGGGGAGCAGTACTTC. Its translation is CASSRFGDTGEQYF.